Shown below are 22 T cell receptor beta chains from a single sample sequenced in a study of radiotherapy plus CTLA-4 blockade in lung cancer. Repertoires were generated with immunoSEQ multiplex PCR, while TCRdb's copy carries only in-frame clones and drops some. Here the sample spans roughly 46,000 clones, approximately 79% being singletons. Here the sequenced sample was peripheral blood, taken from a patient treated with radiotherapy plus ipilimumab. The receptors stem from a human donor with non-small cell lung cancer who had stable disease on radiotherapy plus ipilimumab.

The CDR3 nucleotides read TGTGCCAGCAGAAAAACGAGCCGGGATACGCAGTATTTT. It encodes CASRKTSRDTQYF. This chain joins TRBV11-2 and TRBJ2-3; D not certain. The CDR3 consists of 13 residues. V dropped 6 bases and J dropped 6 bases, with 13 bases sitting between them. Germline-derived CDR1 and CDR2 are SGHAT and FQNNGV.

The V gene is TRBV12-5, the J gene TRBJ2-1; D remains ambiguous. CDR1 is LGHNT, CDR2 FRNRAP, per germline. The CDR3 sequence is 11 residues long. Deletions cut 7 bases from V and 6 bases from J, with 7 bases between. As DNA, the CDR3 is TGTGCTAGTGCTCGGAGCAATGAGCAGTTCTTC. Protein sequence: CASARSNEQFF.

The chain employs TRBV18 and TRBJ1-5; D might be TRBD1 (5 bases). Germline assignment: CDR1 KGHSH and CDR2 LQKENI. This CDR3 has 16 residues. The V gene lost 3 bases and the J gene lost 4 bases, with 16 bases spanning the gap. CDR3: CASSPGPRGANQPQHF. The CDR3 DNA sequence: TGTGCCAGCTCACCGGGACCTCGAGGAGCAAATCAGCCCCAGCATTTT.

The chain is built from TRBV7-2 and TRBJ1-2; 7 nucleotides match TRBD1. The CDR3 runs to 15 residues. The V gene's germline CDR1 is SGHTA and CDR2 FQGNSA. J was trimmed by 7 bases and V by 5 bases; bases with no gene match: 13. The CDR3 region is CASSPRQGDRGGYTF. The CDR3 DNA reads TGTGCCAGCAGCCCTCGACAGGGTGATCGGGGTGGCTACACCTTC.

This chain joins TRBV15 and TRBJ1-4; D might be TRBD1 (6 bases). The CDR3 spans 16 residues. The V end lost 3 bases, the J end lost 5 bases, and 16 bases lay between the germline ends. Germline V lookup: CDR1 LNHNV, CDR2 YYDKDF (reference sequence). The CDR3 DNA sequence: TGTGCCACCAGCAGTACAGGGACTTCCTTCAATGAAAAACTGTTTTTT. It yields the protein CATSSTGTSFNEKLFF.

The chain joins TRBV4-2 to TRBJ1-6, with 8 bases identical to TRBD1. With V trimmed by 1 base and J by 7 bases, 9 bases remained unmatched. Germline values: CDR1 LGHNA, CDR2 YNFKEQ. The CDR3 runs 17 residues. Here the CDR3 DNA reads TGTGCCAGCAGCCAAGCAAACAGGGGGATTCACAATTCACCCCTCCACTTT. Protein: CASSQANRGIHNSPLHF.

The chain is built from TRBV7-2 and TRBJ2-1; a possible D gene is TRBD1 (6 bases). Germline V gene sequence: CDR1 SGHTA, CDR2 FQGNSA. The CDR3 covers 17 residues. Trimming left V 7 bases short and J 0 bases short, with 19 bases between. The chain's CDR3 is CASTQSQDRSSYNEQFF. The CDR3 bases are TGTGCCAGCACCCAAAGTCAGGACAGAAGCTCCTACAATGAGCAGTTCTTC.

The chain is built from TRBV5-6 and TRBJ2-7, with 7 bases lining up with TRBD2. The junction had 7 bases not matched to a gene; V was cut back by 5 bases and J by 2 bases. This CDR3 is built from 14 residues. CDR1 and CDR2 from the germline V gene are SGHDT and YYEEEE. The DNA for the CDR3 is TGTGCCAGCAGTTGGGGGGGTTTGGCCTACGAGCAGTACGTC. Its translation is CASSWGGLAYEQYV.

The chain's CDR3 is CASSQDGTAGELFF. Here the CDR3 DNA reads TGCGCCAGCAGCCAAGATGGGACAGCCGGGGAGCTGTTTTTT. The V and J genes are TRBV4-1 and TRBJ2-2; 7 bases agree with TRBD1. Per germline, CDR1 MGHRA and CDR2 YSYEKL. The CDR3 contains 14 residues. The junction had 1 base not matched to a gene; V was cut back by 0 bases and J by 6 bases.

The sample holds one count of this clone. The chain couples TRBV19 to TRBJ2-1, with D perhaps TRBD1 (5 bases). CDR3 size: 16 residues. Germline V CDR1 and CDR2: LNHDA, SQIVND (reference sequence). V was shortened by 8 bases and J by 7 bases, with 24 bases between the two germline ends. The CDR3 sequence is CASLPTTARLSNEQFF. The CDR3 DNA sequence: TGTGCCAGTCTTCCGACGACAGCCCGTTTGAGTAATGAGCAGTTCTTC.

Only a few counts were recorded for this clone. The chain uses TRBV7-9 and TRBJ1-6; possible D gene TRBD1, 6 bases. Trimming removed 2 bases from V and 5 bases from J, with 10 bases in between. From germline, CDR1 is SEHNR and CDR2 FQNEAQ (reference sequence). CDR3 length: 15 residues. CDR3 residues: CASSLYGQNNSPLHF. The CDR3 DNA follows: TGTGCCAGCAGCTTATACGGACAGAATAATTCACCCCTCCACTTT.

This chain links TRBV2 with TRBJ1-5; tentatively, D is TRBD1 (5 bases). From germline, CDR1 is SNHLY and CDR2 FYNNEI. There are 14 residues in the CDR3. Trimming pared 6 bases from V and 3 bases from J, leaving 12 bases between. The CDR3 nucleotides are TGTGCCAGCAGGGGGACTTGGGACAATCAGCCCCAGCATTTT. Its translation is CASRGTWDNQPQHF.

The chain combines TRBV6-5 with TRBJ2-1; D may be TRBD2 (6 bases). The V end lost 0 bases, the J end lost 7 bases, and 13 bases lay between the germline ends. The germline V gene has CDR1 MNHEY and CDR2 SVGAGI. This CDR3 is 15 amino acids long. CDR3 in DNA: TGTGCCAGCAGTTACTCGAGCACAGGAGGGAATGAGCAGTTCTTC. Protein product: CASSYSSTGGNEQFF.

This clone has just one count. The CDR3 protein is CSVERGSGANVLTF. The CDR3 nucleotides read TGCAGCGTTGAAAGGGGGTCTGGGGCCAACGTCCTGACTTTC. The rearrangement joins TRBV29-1 to TRBJ2-6; possible D gene TRBD1, 6 bases. CDR3 length: 14 residues. Trimming cost V 2 bases and J 1 base, with 6 bases left between them. Per the germline V gene, CDR1 is SQVTM and CDR2 is ANQGSEA.

The V call is TRBV2, the J call TRBJ2-7; tentative D call: TRBD2 (5 bases). The CDR3 length is 13 residues. Germline V gives CDR1 SNHLY, CDR2 FYNNEI. V was cut by 6 bases and J by 3 bases, with 12 bases left in between. The DNA for the CDR3 is TGTGCCAGCAGGGAGGAGGAATTCTACGAGCAGTACGTC. This gives the protein CASREEEFYEQYV.

This clone has only one observation. The V call is TRBV27, the J call TRBJ1-3; the D is unclear. Deletions cut 2 bases from V and 0 bases from J, with 11 bases between. Germline assignment: CDR1 MNHEY and CDR2 SMNVEV (reference sequence). The CDR3 consists of 16 residues. CDR3 amino acids: CASSLRADHSGNTIYF. CDR3 nucleotide sequence: TGTGCCAGCAGTTTAAGGGCAGACCACTCTGGAAACACCATATATTTT.

This clone has just one count. The chain is built from TRBV7-9 and TRBJ2-7; no clear D. The V end lost 5 bases, the J end lost 0 bases, and 11 bases lay between the germline ends. CDR3 length: 14 amino acids. Germline CDR1 and CDR2: SEHNR and FQNEAQ (reference sequence). DNA for the CDR3: TGTGCCAGCAGCCTGAGTCGCAGCTCCTACGAGCAGTACGTC. Amino acid sequence: CASSLSRSSYEQYV.

The chain is built from TRBV4-2 and TRBJ1-6; D is undetermined. Trimming pared 0 bases from V and 14 bases from J, leaving 8 bases between. This CDR3 comprises 12 residues. CDR1 is LGHNA, CDR2 YNFKEQ, per germline. The CDR3 coding sequence is TGTGCCAGCAGCCAAGAAGCCAGAACCCTCCACTTT. Encoded protein: CASSQEARTLHF.

The V and J genes are TRBV6-6 and TRBJ1-5, with 9 bases identical to TRBD1. Per germline, CDR1 MNHNY and CDR2 SVGAGI (reference sequence). J gave up 4 bases and V 5 bases, and 6 bases lay outside the gene matches. This CDR3 comprises 15 residues. The DNA of the CDR3 is TGTGCCAGCAGTACCGGGACAGGGTTTAATCAGCCCCAGCATTTT. The encoded protein is CASSTGTGFNQPQHF.

The chain carries TRBV6-5 and TRBJ1-6; D might be TRBD1 (5 bases). CDR3 size: 12 residues. Trimming removed 5 bases at V and 10 bases at J, with 9 bases between. Germline loops: CDR1 MNHEY, CDR2 SVGAGI. DNA for the CDR3: TGTGCCAGCAGTCTTCGGGGCTCACCCCTCCACTTT. Protein sequence: CASSLRGSPLHF.

The chain employs TRBV5-1 and TRBJ2-2; 12 nucleotides align to TRBD2. V gave up 0 bases and J gave up 3 bases; unmatched junction bases: 6. CDR1 and CDR2 (germline): SGHRS, YFSETQ. This CDR3 spans 18 amino acids. Written as DNA, the CDR3 is TGCGCCAGCAGCTTGGTGCCTAGCGGGGGGGCCGACACCGGGGAGCTGTTTTTT. Amino acid sequence: CASSLVPSGGADTGELFF.

CDR3 loop: CASKGTGGRLGTEAFF. The CDR3 DNA follows: TGTGCCAGTAAGGGAACAGGGGGCAGGTTGGGAACTGAAGCTTTCTTT. V usage is TRBV19 and J usage is TRBJ1-1, with TRBD1 identical over 9 bases. Germline V CDR1 and CDR2: LNHDA, SQIVND (reference sequence). CDR3 size: 16 residues. V was pared by 7 bases and J by 5 bases, with 14 bases of the junction left unmatched.